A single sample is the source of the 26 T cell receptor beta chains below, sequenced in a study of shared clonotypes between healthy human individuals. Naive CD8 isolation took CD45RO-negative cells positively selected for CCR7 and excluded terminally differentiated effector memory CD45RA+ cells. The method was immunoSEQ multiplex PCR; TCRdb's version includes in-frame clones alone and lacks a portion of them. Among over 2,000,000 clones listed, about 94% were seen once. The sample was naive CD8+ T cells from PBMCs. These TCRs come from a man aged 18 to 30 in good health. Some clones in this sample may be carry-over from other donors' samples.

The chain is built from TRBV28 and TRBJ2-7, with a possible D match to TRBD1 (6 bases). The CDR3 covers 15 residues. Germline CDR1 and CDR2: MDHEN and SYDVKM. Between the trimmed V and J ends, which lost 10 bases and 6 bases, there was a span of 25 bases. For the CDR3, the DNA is TGTGCCACCAACCGGGTGGAACAGGGACCCTCCGAGCAGTACTTC. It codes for CATNRVEQGPSEQYF.

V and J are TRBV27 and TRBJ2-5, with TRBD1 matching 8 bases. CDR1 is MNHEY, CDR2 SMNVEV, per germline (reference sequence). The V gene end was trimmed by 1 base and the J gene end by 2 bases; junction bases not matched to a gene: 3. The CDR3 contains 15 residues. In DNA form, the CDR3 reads TGTGCCAGCAGTTTATTATACAGGGGGCAAGAGACCCAGTACTTC. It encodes CASSLLYRGQETQYF.

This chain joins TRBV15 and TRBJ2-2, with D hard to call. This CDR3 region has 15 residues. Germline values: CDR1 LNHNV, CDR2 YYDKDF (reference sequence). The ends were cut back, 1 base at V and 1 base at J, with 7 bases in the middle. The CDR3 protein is CATSRAGLNTGELFF. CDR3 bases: TGTGCCACCAGCAGAGCCGGGTTGAACACCGGGGAGCTGTTTTTT.

CDR3: CSSGGWGMNTEAFF. CDR3 sequence (DNA): TGCAGCTCCGGTGGCTGGGGGATGAACACTGAAGCTTTCTTT. The chain employs TRBV29-1 and TRBJ1-1; a possible D gene is TRBD1 (5 bases). Germline V lookup: CDR1 SQVTM, CDR2 ANQGSEA. The V and J ends lost 8 bases and 0 bases respectively, with 16 bases between them. This CDR3 is built from 14 residues.

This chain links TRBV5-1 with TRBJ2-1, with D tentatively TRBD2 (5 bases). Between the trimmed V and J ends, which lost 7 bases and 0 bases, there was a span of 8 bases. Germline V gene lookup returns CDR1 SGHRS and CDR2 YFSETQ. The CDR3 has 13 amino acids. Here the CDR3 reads CASGSLSYNEQFF. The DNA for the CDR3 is TGCGCCAGCGGGAGTCTCTCCTACAATGAGCAGTTCTTC.

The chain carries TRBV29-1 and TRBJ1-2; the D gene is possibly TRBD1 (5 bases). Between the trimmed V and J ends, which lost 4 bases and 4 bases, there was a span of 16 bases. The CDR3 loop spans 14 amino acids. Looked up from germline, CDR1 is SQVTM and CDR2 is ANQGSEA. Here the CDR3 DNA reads TGCAGCGTTGTTAAGACAGCCAGGCGCTATGGCTACACCTTC. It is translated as CSVVKTARRYGYTF.

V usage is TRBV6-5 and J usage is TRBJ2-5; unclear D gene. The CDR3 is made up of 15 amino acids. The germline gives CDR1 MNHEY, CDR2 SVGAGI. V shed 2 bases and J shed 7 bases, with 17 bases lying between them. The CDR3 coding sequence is TGTGCCAGCAGTTACCGCCGAGACACGTTGTCGACCCAGTACTTC. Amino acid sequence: CASSYRRDTLSTQYF.

The CDR3 loop is CASSTPRENTEAFF. The CDR3 nucleotides read TGTGCCAGTAGTACCCCCAGGGAGAACACTGAAGCTTTCTTT. The chain joins TRBV19 to TRBJ1-1; tentatively, D is TRBD1 (5 bases). Looked up from germline, CDR1 is LNHDA and CDR2 is SQIVND (reference sequence). V gave up 4 bases and J gave up 1 base, with 10 bases separating them. The CDR3 is made up of 14 amino acids.

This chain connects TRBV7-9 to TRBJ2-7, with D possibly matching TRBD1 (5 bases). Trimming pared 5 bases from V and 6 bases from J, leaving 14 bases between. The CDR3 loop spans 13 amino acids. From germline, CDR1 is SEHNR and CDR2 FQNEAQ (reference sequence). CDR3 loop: CASSPPTVAEQYF. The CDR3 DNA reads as TGTGCCAGCAGCCCGCCGACAGTGGCCGAGCAGTACTTC.

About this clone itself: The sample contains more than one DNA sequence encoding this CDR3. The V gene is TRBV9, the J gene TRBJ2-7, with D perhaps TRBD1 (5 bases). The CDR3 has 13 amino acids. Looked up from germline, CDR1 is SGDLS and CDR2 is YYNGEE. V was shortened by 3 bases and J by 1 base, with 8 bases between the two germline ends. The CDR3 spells CASSGSGSYEQYF. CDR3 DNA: TGTGCCAGCAGCGGATCAGGGTCCTACGAGCAGTACTTC.

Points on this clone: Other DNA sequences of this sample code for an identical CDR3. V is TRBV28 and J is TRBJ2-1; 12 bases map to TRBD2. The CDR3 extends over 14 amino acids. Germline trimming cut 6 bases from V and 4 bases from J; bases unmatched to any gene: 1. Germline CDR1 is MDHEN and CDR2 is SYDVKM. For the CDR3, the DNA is TGTGCCAGCAGGACTAGCGGGGGTTACAATGAGCAGTTCTTC. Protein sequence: CASRTSGGYNEQFF.

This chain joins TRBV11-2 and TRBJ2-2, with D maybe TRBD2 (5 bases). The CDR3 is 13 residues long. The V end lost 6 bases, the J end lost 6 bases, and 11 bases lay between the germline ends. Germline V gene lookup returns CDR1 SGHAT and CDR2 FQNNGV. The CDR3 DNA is TGTGCCAGCAGACATACTAGGGCCGGGGAGCTGTTTTTT. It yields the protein CASRHTRAGELFF.

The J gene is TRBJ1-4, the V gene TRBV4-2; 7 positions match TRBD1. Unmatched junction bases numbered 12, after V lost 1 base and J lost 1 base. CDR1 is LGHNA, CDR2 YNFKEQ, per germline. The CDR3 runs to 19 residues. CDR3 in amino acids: CASSQAGTESYVTNEKLFF. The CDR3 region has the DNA TGTGCCAGCAGCCAAGCGGGGACAGAGAGCTATGTAACTAATGAAAAACTGTTTTTT.

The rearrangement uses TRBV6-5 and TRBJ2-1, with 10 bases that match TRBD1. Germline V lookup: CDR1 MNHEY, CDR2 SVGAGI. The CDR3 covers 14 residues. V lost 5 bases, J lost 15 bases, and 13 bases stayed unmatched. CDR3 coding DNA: TGTGCCAGCAGTAATGGGACAGGGGCACGATTCCGGTTCTTC. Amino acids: CASSNGTGARFRFF.

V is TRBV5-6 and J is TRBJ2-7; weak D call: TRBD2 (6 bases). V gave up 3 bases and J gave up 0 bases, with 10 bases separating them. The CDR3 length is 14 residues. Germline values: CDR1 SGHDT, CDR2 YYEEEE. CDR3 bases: TGTGCCAGCAGCTGGGGACTCGGCTCCTACGAGCAGTACTTC. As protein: CASSWGLGSYEQYF.

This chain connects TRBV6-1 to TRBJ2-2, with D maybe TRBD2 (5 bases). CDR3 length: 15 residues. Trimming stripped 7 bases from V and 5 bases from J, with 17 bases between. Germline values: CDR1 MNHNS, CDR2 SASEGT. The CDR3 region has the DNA TGTGCCAGCATCTCAAGAGGGCCTCGGACCGGGGAGCTGTTTTTT. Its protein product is CASISRGPRTGELFF.

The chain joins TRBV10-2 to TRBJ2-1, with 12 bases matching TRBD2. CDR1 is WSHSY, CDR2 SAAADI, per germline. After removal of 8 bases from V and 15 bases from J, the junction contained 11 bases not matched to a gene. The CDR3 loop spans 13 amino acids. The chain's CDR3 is CASHLAGGPGLFF. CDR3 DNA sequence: TGCGCCAGCCATCTAGCGGGAGGGCCCGGACTGTTCTTC.

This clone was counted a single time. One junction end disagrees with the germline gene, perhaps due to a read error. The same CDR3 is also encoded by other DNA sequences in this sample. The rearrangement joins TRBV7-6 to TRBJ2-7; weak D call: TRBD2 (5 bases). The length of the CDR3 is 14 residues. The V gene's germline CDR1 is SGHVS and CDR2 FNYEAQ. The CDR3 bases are TGTGCCAGCAGCCTAGCCGGGGTTCCCTACGAGCAGTACTTC. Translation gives CASSLAGVPYEQYF.

The CDR3 DNA sequence: TGTGCCAGTAGTTGGGGGGGCAGCAGCAATGAGCAGTTCTTC. As protein: CASSWGGSSNEQFF. The V and J genes are TRBV19 and TRBJ2-1; D possibly corresponds to TRBD2 (7 bases). The CDR3 has 14 amino acids. The germline CDR1 and CDR2 sequences are LNHDA and SQIVND (reference sequence). Deletions cut 5 bases from V and 6 bases from J, with 14 bases between.

The CDR3 DNA reads TGTGCCAGTAGTATTCCCTCTAGCGGGTTCTACAATGAGCAGTTCTTC. Translated: CASSIPSSGFYNEQFF. The genes are TRBV19 and TRBJ2-1; 8 nucleotides match TRBD2. The CDR3 totals 16 residues. Germline V gives CDR1 LNHDA, CDR2 SQIVND (reference sequence). V gave up 3 bases and J gave up 3 bases; unmatched junction bases: 7.

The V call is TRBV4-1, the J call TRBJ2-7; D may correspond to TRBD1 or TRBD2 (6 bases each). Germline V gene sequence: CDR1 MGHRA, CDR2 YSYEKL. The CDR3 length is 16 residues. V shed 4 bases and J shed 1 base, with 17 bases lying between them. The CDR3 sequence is CASSPWDGGLSYEQYF. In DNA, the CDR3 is TGCGCCAGCAGCCCTTGGGATGGGGGGCTTTCCTACGAGCAGTACTTC.

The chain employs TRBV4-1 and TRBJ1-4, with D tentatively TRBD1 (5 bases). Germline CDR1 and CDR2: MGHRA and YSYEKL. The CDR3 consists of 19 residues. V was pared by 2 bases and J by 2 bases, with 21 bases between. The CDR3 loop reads CASSQPGRALGGTNEKLFF. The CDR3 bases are TGCGCCAGCAGCCAACCGGGCAGGGCACTCGGTGGGACTAATGAAAAACTGTTTTTT.

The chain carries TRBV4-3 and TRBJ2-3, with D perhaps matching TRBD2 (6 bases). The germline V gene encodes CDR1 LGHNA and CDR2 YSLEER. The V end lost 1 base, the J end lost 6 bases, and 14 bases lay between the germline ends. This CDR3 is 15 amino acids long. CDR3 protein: CASSQVPGAKDTQYF. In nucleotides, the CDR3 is TGCGCCAGCAGCCAAGTGCCGGGAGCCAAGGATACGCAGTATTTT.

CDR3 in amino acids: CASANREGYGYTF. The DNA for the CDR3 is TGTGCCAGCGCCAACAGGGAAGGATATGGCTACACCTTC. J is TRBJ1-2 and V is TRBV9; D might be TRBD1 (6 bases). In germline, CDR1 is SGDLS, CDR2 YYNGEE. Trimming left V 7 bases short and J 5 bases short, with 15 bases between. CDR3 length equals 13 residues.

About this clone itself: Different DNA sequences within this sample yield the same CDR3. The chain's CDR3 is CAWSVESNQPQHF. The CDR3 nucleotides read TGTGCCTGGAGTGTGGAGAGCAATCAGCCCCAGCATTTT. J is TRBJ1-5 and V is TRBV30; D remains ambiguous. The CDR3 is made up of 13 amino acids. The germline V gene has CDR1 GTSNPN and CDR2 SVGIG (reference sequence). Deletions cut 0 bases from V and 1 base from J, with 4 bases between.

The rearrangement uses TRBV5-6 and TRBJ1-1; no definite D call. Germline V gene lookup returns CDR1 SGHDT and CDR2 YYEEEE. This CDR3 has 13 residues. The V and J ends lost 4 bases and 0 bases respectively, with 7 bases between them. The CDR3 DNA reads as TGTGCCAGCAGCCCGGCCATGAACACTGAAGCTTTCTTT. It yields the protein CASSPAMNTEAFF.